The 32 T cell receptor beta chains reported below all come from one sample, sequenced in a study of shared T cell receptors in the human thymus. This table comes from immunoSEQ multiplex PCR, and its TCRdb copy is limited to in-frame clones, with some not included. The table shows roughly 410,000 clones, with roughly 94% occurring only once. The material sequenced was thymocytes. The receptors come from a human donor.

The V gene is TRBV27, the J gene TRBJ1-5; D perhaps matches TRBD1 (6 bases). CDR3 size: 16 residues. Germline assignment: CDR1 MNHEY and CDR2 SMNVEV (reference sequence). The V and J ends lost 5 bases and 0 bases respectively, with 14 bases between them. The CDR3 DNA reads TGTGCCAGCAGTCCTACAGGGTACCATAGCAATCAGCCCCAGCATTTT. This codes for CASSPTGYHSNQPQHF.

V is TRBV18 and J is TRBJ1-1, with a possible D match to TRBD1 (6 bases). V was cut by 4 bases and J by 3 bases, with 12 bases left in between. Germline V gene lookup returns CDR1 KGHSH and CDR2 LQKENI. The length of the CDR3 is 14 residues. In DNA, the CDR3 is TGTGCCAGCTCACGAGGTGCAGGGGACACTGAAGCTTTCTTT. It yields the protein CASSRGAGDTEAFF. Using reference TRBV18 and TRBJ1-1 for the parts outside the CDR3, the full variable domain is NAGVMQNPRHLVRRRGQEARLRCSPMKGHSHVYWYRQLPEEGLKFMVYLQKENIIDESGMPKERFSAEFPKEGPSILRIQQVVRGDSAAYFCASSRGAGDTEAFFGQGTRLTVV.

The CDR3 protein is CSVDFDRRTEAFF. The DNA of the CDR3 is TGCAGCGTTGACTTCGACCGCCGCACTGAAGCTTTCTTT. The V gene is TRBV29-1, the J gene TRBJ1-1, with D hard to call. CDR3 length equals 13 residues. V was clipped by 3 bases and J by 4 bases, with 12 bases between them. Germline V gene sequence: CDR1 SQVTM, CDR2 ANQGSEA. The whole variable domain, filled in from reference TRBV29-1 and TRBJ1-1, reads SAVISQKPSRDICQRGTSLTIQCQVDSQVTMMFWYRQQPGQSLTLIATANQGSEATYESGFVIDKFPISRPNLTFSTLTVSNMSPEDSSIYLCSVDFDRRTEAFFGQGTRLTVV.

This CDR3 is CASSSELGRAGEQYF. The CDR3, as DNA: TGTGCCAGCAGCTCTGAGCTAGGAAGGGCGGGCGAGCAGTACTTC. The rearrangement joins TRBV7-6 to TRBJ2-7; D is possibly TRBD2 (5 bases). Trimming took off 4 bases at V and 6 bases at J, with 19 bases between the two ends. Germline V gene sequence: CDR1 SGHVS, CDR2 FNYEAQ. This CDR3 region has 15 residues. Based on the CDR3 plus reference TRBV7-6 and TRBJ2-7, the full variable domain is GAGVSQSPRYKVTKRGQDVALRCDPISGHVSLYWYRQALGQGPEFLTYFNYEAQQDKSGLPNDRFSAERPEGSISTLTIQRTEQRDSAMYRCASSSELGRAGEQYFGPGTRLTVT.

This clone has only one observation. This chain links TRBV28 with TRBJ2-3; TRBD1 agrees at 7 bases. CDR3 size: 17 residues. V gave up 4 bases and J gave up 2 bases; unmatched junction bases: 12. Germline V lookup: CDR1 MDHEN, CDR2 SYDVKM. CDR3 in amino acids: CASSYPKGQTYTDTQYF. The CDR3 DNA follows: TGTGCCAGCAGTTACCCGAAGGGACAGACCTACACAGATACGCAGTATTTT.

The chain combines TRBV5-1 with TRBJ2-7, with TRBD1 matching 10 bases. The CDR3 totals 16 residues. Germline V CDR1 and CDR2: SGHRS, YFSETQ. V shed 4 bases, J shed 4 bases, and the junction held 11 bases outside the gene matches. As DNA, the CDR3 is TGCGCCAGCAGCCTCCCTACCGGGACAGGGGAATACGAGCAGTACTTC. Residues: CASSLPTGTGEYEQYF.

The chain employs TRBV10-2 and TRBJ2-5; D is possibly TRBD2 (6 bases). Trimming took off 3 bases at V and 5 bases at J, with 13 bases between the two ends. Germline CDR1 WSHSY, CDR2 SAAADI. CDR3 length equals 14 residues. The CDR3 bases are TGCGCCAGCAGTGATCGACTAGATAGTGAGACCCAGTACTTC. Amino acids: CASSDRLDSETQYF.

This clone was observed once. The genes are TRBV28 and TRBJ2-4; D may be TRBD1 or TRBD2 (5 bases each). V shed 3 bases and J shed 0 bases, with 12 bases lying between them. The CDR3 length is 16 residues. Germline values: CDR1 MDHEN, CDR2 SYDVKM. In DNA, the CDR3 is TGTGCCAGCAGTTTGGGGGTTTTTTTAGCCAAAAACATTCAGTACTTC. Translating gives CASSLGVFLAKNIQYF.

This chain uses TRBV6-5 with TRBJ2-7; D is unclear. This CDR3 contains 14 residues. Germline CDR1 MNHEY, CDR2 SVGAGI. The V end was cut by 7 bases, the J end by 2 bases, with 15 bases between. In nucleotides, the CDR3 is TGTGCCAGCACCCTCCTCCGGGCCCCCTACGAGCAGTACTTC. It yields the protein CASTLLRAPYEQYF.

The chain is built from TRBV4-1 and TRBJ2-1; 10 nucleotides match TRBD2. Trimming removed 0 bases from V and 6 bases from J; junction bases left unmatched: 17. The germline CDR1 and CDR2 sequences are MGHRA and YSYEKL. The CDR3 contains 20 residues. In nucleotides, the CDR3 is TGCGCCAGCAGCCAAGATGAGAAGGGGTGGAGCGGGAGGGCCTGCAATGAGCAGTTCTTC. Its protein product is CASSQDEKGWSGRACNEQFF.

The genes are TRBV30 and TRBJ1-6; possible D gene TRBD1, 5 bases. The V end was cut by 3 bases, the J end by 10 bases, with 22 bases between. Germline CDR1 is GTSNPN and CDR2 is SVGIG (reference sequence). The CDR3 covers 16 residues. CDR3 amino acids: CAWSSPKGLLPSPLHF. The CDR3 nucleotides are TGTGCCTGGAGCTCACCCAAGGGACTGCTCCCCTCACCCCTCCACTTT.

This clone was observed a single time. CDR3 sequence (DNA): TGTGCCACCAGCAGAGTCAGGGGACAGACGAATGAAAAACTGTTTTTT. It specifies CATSRVRGQTNEKLFF. V usage is TRBV15 and J usage is TRBJ1-4; TRBD1 matches at 7 bases. The germline CDR1 and CDR2 sequences are LNHNV and YYDKDF (reference sequence). This CDR3 has 16 residues. V was clipped by 1 base and J by 5 bases; unmatched bases: 7.

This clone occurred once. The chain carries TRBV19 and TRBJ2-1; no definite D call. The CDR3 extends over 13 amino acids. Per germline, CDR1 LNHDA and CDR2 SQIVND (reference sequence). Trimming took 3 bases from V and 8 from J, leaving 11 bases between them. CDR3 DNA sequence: TGTGCCAGTAGTATTGAGGTGTCGCATGAGCAGTTCTTC. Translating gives CASSIEVSHEQFF. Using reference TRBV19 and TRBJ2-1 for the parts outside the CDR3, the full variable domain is DGGITQSPKYLFRKEGQNVTLSCEQNLNHDAMYWYRQDPGQGLRLIYYSQIVNDFQKGDIAEGYSVSREKKESFPLTVTSAQKNPTAFYLCASSIEVSHEQFFGPGTRLTVL.

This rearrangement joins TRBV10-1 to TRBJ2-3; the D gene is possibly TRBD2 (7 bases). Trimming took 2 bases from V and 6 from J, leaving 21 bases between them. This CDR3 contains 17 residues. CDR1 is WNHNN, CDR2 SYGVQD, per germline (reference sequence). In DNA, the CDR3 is TGCGCCAGCAGTGAGCGTGCGGGGGCCGGGAGAGGGGATACGCAGTATTTT. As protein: CASSERAGAGRGDTQYF.

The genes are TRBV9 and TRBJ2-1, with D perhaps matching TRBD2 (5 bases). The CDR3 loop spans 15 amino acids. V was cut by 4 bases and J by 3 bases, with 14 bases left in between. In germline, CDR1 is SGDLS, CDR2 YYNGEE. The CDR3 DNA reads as TGTGCCAGCAGCAGAACTTCCGGGGACTACAATGAGCAGTTCTTC. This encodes CASSRTSGDYNEQFF.

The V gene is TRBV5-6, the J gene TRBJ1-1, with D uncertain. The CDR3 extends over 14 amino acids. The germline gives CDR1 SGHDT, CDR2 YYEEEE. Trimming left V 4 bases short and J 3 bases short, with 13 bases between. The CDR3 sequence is CASSDVTRHTEAFF. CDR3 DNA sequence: TGTGCCAGCAGCGACGTAACCCGGCACACTGAAGCTTTCTTT.

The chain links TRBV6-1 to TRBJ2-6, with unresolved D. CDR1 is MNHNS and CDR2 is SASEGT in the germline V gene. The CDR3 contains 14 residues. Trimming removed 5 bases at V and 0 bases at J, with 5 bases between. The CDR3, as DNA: TGTGCCAGCAGTAGACTCTCTGGGGCCAACGTCCTGACTTTC. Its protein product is CASSRLSGANVLTF.

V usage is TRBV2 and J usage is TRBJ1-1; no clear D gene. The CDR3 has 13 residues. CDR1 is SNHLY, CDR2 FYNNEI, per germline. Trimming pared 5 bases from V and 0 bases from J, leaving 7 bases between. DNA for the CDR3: TGTGCCAGCAGTAAGGAGATGAACACTGAAGCTTTCTTT. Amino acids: CASSKEMNTEAFF.

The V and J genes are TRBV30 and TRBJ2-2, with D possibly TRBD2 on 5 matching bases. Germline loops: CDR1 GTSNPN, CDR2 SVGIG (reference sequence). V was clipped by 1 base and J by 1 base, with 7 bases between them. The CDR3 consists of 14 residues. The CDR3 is CAWSGGLNTGELFF. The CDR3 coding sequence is TGTGCCTGGAGTGGAGGGCTGAACACCGGGGAGCTGTTTTTT.

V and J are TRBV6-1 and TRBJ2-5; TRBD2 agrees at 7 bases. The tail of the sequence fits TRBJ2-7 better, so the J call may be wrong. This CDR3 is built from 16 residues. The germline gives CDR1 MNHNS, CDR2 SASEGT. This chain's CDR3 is CASSEARSGTSYEQYF. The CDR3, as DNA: TGTGCCAGCAGTGAAGCTCGAAGCGGGACCTCCTACGAGCAGTACTTC.

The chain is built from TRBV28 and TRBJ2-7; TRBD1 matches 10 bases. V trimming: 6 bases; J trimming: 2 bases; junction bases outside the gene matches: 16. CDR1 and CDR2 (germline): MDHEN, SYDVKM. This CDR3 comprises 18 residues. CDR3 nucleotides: TGTGCCAGCAGGTTTAGTCCCCACGGACAGGGGGTTCCCTACGAGCAGTACTTC. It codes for CASRFSPHGQGVPYEQYF.

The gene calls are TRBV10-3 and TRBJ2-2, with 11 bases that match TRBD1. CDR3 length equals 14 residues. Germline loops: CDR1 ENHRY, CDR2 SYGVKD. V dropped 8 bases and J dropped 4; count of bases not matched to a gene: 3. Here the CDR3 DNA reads TGTGCCATCCCGGGACAGGGGGTCACCGGGGAGCTGTTTTTT. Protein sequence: CAIPGQGVTGELFF.

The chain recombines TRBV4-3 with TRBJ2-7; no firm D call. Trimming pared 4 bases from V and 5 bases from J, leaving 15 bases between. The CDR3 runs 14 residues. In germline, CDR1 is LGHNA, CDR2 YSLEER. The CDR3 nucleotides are TGCGCCAGCAGCCTAACTATTTTGTCCCACGAGCAGTACTTC. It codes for CASSLTILSHEQYF.

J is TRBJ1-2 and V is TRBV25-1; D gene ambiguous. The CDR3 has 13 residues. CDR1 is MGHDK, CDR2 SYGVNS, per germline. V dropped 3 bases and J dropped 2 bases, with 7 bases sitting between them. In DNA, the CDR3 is TGTGCCAGCAGTGACACCAGGAACTATGGCTACACCTTC. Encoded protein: CASSDTRNYGYTF.

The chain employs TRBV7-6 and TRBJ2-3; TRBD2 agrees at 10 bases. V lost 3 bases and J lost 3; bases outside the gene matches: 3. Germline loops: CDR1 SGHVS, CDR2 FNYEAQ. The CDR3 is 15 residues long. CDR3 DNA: TGTGCCAGCAGCTTGAGCGGGAGGGGGACAGATACGCAGTATTTT. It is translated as CASSLSGRGTDTQYF.

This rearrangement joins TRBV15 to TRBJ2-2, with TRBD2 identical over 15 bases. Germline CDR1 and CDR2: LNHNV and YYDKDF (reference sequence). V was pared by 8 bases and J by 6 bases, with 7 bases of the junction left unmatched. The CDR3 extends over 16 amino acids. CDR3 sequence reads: CATRTSGRGVAGELFF. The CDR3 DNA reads TGTGCCACCCGGACTAGCGGGAGGGGGGTCGCCGGGGAGCTGTTTTTT.

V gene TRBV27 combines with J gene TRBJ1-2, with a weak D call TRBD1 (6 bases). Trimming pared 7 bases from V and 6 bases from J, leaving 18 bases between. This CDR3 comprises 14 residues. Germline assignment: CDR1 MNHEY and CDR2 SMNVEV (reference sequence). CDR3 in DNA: TGTGCCAGCACCCCGGGACACGGAGCCGATGGCTACACCTTC. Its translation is CASTPGHGADGYTF.

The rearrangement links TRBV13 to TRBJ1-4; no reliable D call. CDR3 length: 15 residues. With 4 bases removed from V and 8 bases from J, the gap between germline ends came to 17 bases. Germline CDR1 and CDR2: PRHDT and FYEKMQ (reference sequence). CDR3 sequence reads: CASSSPHLGREKLFF. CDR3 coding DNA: TGTGCCAGCAGCTCCCCTCATCTTGGCAGGGAAAAACTGTTTTTT.

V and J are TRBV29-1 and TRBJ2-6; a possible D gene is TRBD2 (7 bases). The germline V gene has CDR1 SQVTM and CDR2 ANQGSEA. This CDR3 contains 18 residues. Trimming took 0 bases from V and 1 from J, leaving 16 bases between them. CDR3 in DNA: TGCAGCGTTGAAGATCCGGGGGGCTACCCTTCTGGGGCCAACGTCCTGACTTTC. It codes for CSVEDPGGYPSGANVLTF.

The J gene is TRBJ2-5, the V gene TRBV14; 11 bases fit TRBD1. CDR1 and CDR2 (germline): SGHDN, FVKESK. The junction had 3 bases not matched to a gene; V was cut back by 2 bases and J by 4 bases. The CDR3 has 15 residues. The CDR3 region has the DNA TGTGCCAGCAGCCAAAAGGACAGGGGGCGAGAGACCCAGTACTTC. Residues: CASSQKDRGRETQYF.

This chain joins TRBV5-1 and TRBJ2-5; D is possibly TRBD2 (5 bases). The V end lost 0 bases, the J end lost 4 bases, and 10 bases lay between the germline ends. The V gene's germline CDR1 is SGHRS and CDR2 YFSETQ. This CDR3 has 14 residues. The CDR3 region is CASSLDGLAETQYF. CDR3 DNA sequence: TGCGCCAGCAGCTTGGACGGACTGGCAGAGACCCAGTACTTC.

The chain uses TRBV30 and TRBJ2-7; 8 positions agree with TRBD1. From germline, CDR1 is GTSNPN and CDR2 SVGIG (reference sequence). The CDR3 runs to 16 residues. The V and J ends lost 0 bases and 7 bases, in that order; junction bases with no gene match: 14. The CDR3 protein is CAWSVSTWTGSEEQYF. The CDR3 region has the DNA TGTGCCTGGAGTGTCTCTACTTGGACAGGGTCAGAAGAGCAGTACTTC.